The text below deals with one T cell receptor beta chain. These data belong to a study of monozygotic twins with inflammatory bowel disease. There were 3,000 to 4,000 ng of total RNA used for each TCR library. TCRdb re-called the 5' RACE reads, yielding one record per CDR3 amino acid sequence without DNA. Its clone listing holds approximately 330,000 distinct CDR3 sequences. The germline gives CDR1 SGHTA, CDR2 FQGTGA. This CDR3 is 13 amino acids long. The clonotype originates from a human donor with ulcerative colitis or Crohn's disease, or a healthy co-twin of an affected twin (not recorded which). The chain uses TRBV7-3 and TRBJ2-1; there is no DNA to check the TCRdb D call of TRBD1. What was sequenced was blood. CDR3 amino acids: CASSLNLQGLKFF.